One sample yielded the 11 T cell receptor beta chains listed below, sequenced in a study of blood T cell repertoires in COVID-19. The repertoire was sequenced with immunoSEQ multiplex PCR; TCRdb's copy has only in-frame clones and lacks some. The sample holds under 150,000 clones, around 86% seen once. Source material: PBMCs or T cells enriched from blood (not recorded which). These receptors all come from a man aged 25-40 years who had recovered from COVID-19.

The chain links TRBV6-5 to TRBJ1-1, with D possibly being TRBD1 (6 bases). This CDR3 contains 14 residues. V was cut by 5 bases and J by 6 bases, with 16 bases left in between. The V gene's germline CDR1 is MNHEY and CDR2 SVGAGI. As DNA, the CDR3 is TGTGCCAGCAGTACAAATACAGGGCCCGCTGAAGCTTTCTTT. This sequence encodes CASSTNTGPAEAFF.

This chain uses TRBV3-1 (or the pseudogene TRBV3-2) with TRBJ2-3; 13 bases are shared with TRBD2. The CDR3 contains 16 residues. V was pared by 4 bases and J by 2 bases, with 3 bases of the junction left unmatched. Germline CDR1 LGHDT, CDR2 YNNKEL (reference sequence). The CDR3 DNA sequence: TGTGCCAGCAGCCGGGGACTAGCGGGACTCACAGATACGCAGTATTTT. Translated: CASSRGLAGLTDTQYF.

The rearrangement uses TRBV2 and TRBJ1-1, with D unclear. This CDR3 is built from 13 residues. Trimming shortened V by 7 bases and J by 8 bases, and 17 bases separated the two germline ends. Germline CDR1 reads SNHLY; CDR2 reads FYNNEI. The CDR3 reads CASTRGREIEAFF. CDR3 DNA: TGTGCCAGCACTCGGGGAAGGGAAATCGAAGCTTTCTTT.

The chain uses TRBV9 and TRBJ2-5; 7 nucleotides align to TRBD2. The CDR3 length is 15 residues. Looked up from germline, CDR1 is SGDLS and CDR2 is YYNGEE. J lost 5 bases, V lost 0 bases, and 7 bases had no gene match. The CDR3 loop reads CASSVEGGRAETQYF. In nucleotides, the CDR3 is TGTGCCAGCAGCGTAGAAGGTGGGAGGGCGGAGACCCAGTACTTC.

J is TRBJ2-3 and V is TRBV2, with D maybe TRBD1 (7 bases). Trimming took off 6 bases at V and 4 bases at J, with 17 bases between the two ends. CDR1 is SNHLY and CDR2 is FYNNEI in the germline V gene. This CDR3 spans 15 amino acids. The CDR3 spells CASSEEGAASDTQYF. Here the CDR3 DNA reads TGTGCCAGCAGCGAGGAGGGGGCGGCTTCAGATACGCAGTATTTT.

The chain uses TRBV9 and TRBJ2-3; D gene uncertain. V lost 4 bases and J lost 2, with 8 bases in between. The CDR3 loop spans 13 amino acids. Germline CDR1 is SGDLS and CDR2 is YYNGEE. The CDR3 sequence: CASSQSATDTQYF. DNA for the CDR3: TGTGCCAGCAGCCAGAGCGCCACAGATACGCAGTATTTT.

V gene TRBV29-1 combines with J gene TRBJ2-5; tentatively, D is TRBD2 (5 bases). Trimming took 6 bases from V and 5 from J, leaving 16 bases between them. The CDR3 totals 13 residues. CDR1 and CDR2 from the germline V gene are SQVTM and ANQGSEA. CDR3 nucleotides: TGCAGCGTCGAGAGCGGAGGAGCGGAGACCCAGTACTTC. Residues: CSVESGGAETQYF.

V is TRBV6-5 and J is TRBJ1-1; 10 bases are a match to TRBD1. Germline V lookup: CDR1 MNHEY, CDR2 SVGAGI. Trimming cost V 7 bases and J 2 bases; bases outside gene matches: 7. This CDR3 is 15 amino acids long. CDR3 sequence reads: CASNRQGAGNTEAFF. The CDR3 DNA sequence: TGTGCCAGCAATAGACAGGGGGCGGGAAACACTGAAGCTTTCTTT.

V gene TRBV4-1 combines with J gene TRBJ2-3, with TRBD2 matching 11 bases. V shed 0 bases and J 6 bases; nucleotides not matched to a gene: 8. The length of the CDR3 is 17 residues. Germline lookup yields CDR1 MGHRA and CDR2 YSYEKL. The CDR3 region has the DNA TGCGCCAGCAGCCAAGATCTTATGCTAGCGGGGGGCGATACGCAGTATTTT. This sequence encodes CASSQDLMLAGGDTQYF.

The rearrangement uses TRBV29-1 and TRBJ1-2; D not certain. Germline V gene lookup returns CDR1 SQVTM and CDR2 ANQGSEA. V shed 7 bases and J shed 2 bases, with 11 bases lying between them. CDR3 size: 12 residues. CDR3 nucleotide sequence: TGCAGCGCGGGTGGAGAAAACTATGGCTACACCTTC. It specifies CSAGGENYGYTF.

The V call is TRBV3-1 (or the pseudogene TRBV3-2), the J call TRBJ1-5; 9 nucleotides match TRBD1. There are 16 residues in the CDR3. Looked up from germline, CDR1 is LGHDT and CDR2 is YNNKEL (reference sequence). Trimming at V came to 5 bases and at J to 1 base, leaving 6 bases not matched to a gene. The CDR3 region has the DNA TGTGCCAGCAGCGACGGGACAGGGACCAGCAATCAGCCCCAGCATTTT. Translation gives CASSDGTGTSNQPQHF.